The T cell receptor (beta chain) described here comes from a study of shared clonotypes between healthy human individuals. Study-level findings and limits: The genetic and exposure-history diversity represented was limited by few donors.

V lost 1 base, J lost 2 bases, and 2 bases stayed unmatched. The CDR3 is 14 residues long. CDR1 and CDR2 (germline): SGHTA, FQGNSA. On this clone: Its antigen is not identified.

Evenly divided among several immunoSEQ plates was the genomic DNA of each subset. Unsorted PBMC contributed approximately 300 ng DNA, roughly 30,000 T cell genomes, to each replicate PCR. The protocol was immunoSEQ multiplex PCR, while the TCRdb copy is restricted to in-frame clones and leaves out a portion. Altogether approximately 440,000 clones are present, around 77% being singletons, with the ten largest covering around 12%. Among the donors, all were Caucasian adults who lived in Nashville, Tennessee. This receptor was taken from a middle-aged woman in good health. Some clones in this sample may be carry-over from other donors' samples. The chain uses TRBV7-2 and TRBJ2-7, with TRBD1 matching 7 bases. Material: PBMCs. In DNA form, the CDR3 reads TGTGCCAGCAGCTTAGGGGGGACAGCCTACGAGCAGTACTTC. It specifies CASSLGGTAYEQYF.